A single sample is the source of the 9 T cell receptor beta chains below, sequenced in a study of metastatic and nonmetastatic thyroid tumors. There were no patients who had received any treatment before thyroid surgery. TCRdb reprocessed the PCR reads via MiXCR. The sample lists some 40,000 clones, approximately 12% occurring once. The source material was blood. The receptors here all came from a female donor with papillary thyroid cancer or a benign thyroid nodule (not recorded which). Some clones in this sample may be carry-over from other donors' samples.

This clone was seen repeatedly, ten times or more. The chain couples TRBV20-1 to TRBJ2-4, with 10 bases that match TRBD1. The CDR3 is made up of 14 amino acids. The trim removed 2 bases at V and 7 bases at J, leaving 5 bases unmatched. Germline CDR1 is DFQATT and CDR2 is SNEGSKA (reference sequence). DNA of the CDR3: TGCAGTGCTAGACCTGGACAGGGGGGGAACATTCAGTACTTC. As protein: CSARPGQGGNIQYF.

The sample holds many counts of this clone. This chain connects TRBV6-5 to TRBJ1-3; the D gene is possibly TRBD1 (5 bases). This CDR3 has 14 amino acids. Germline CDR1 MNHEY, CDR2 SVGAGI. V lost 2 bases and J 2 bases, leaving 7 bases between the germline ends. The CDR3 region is CASSYRGPGNTIYF. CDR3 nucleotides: TGTGCCAGCAGTTACAGGGGACCTGGAAACACCATATATTTT.

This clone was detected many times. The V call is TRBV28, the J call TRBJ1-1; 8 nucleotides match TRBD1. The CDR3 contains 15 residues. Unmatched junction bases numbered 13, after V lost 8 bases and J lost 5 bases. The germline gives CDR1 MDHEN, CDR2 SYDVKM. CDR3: CASSSQGAFVTEAFF. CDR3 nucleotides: TGTGCCAGCTCGTCGCAGGGGGCCTTCGTAACTGAAGCTTTCTTT.

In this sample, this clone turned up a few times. As DNA, the CDR3 is TGCGCCAGCAGTGAGAGGTGGGGGACAGATACGCAGTATTTT. Translation gives CASSERWGTDTQYF. V is TRBV10-2 and J is TRBJ2-3; tentatively, D is TRBD1 or TRBD2 (5 bases each). CDR3 length: 14 residues. V lost 2 bases to trimming and J lost 3 bases, with 9 bases between them. The V gene's germline CDR1 is WSHSY and CDR2 SAAADI.

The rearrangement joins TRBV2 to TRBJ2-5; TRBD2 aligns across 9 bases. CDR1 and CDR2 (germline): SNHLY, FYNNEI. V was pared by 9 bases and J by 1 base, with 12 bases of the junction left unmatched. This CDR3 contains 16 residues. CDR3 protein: CARSRGIAGVQETQYF. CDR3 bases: TGTGCCAGGAGTCGTGGAATAGCGGGAGTCCAAGAGACCCAGTACTTC.

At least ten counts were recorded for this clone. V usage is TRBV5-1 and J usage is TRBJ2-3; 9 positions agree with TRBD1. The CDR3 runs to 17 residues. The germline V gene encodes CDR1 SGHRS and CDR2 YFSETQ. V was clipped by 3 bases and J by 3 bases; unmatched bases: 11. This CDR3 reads CASSSLPPGQGTDTQYF. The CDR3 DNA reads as TGCGCCAGCAGCTCGCTACCCCCGGGACAGGGAACAGATACGCAGTATTTT.

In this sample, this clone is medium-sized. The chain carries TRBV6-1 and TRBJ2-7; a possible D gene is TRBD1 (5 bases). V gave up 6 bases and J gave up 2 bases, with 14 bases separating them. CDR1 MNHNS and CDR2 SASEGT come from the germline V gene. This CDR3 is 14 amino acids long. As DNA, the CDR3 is TGTGCCAGCAGAGGCGACAGCCCGCCCTACGAGCAGTACTTC. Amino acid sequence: CASRGDSPPYEQYF.

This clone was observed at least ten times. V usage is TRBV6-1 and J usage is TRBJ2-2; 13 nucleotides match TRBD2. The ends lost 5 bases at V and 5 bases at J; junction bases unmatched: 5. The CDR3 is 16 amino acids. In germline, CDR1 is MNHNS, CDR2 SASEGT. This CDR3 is CASSWGLAGRTGELFF. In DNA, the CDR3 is TGTGCCAGCAGTTGGGGACTAGCGGGACGAACCGGGGAGCTGTTTTTT.

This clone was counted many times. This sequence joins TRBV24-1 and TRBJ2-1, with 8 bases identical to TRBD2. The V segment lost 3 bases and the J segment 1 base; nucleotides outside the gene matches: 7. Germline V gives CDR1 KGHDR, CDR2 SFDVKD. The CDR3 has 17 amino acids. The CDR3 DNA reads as TGTGCCACCAGTGATGCAGTAGCGGGGCCTTCCTACAATGAGCAGTTCTTC. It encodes CATSDAVAGPSYNEQFF.